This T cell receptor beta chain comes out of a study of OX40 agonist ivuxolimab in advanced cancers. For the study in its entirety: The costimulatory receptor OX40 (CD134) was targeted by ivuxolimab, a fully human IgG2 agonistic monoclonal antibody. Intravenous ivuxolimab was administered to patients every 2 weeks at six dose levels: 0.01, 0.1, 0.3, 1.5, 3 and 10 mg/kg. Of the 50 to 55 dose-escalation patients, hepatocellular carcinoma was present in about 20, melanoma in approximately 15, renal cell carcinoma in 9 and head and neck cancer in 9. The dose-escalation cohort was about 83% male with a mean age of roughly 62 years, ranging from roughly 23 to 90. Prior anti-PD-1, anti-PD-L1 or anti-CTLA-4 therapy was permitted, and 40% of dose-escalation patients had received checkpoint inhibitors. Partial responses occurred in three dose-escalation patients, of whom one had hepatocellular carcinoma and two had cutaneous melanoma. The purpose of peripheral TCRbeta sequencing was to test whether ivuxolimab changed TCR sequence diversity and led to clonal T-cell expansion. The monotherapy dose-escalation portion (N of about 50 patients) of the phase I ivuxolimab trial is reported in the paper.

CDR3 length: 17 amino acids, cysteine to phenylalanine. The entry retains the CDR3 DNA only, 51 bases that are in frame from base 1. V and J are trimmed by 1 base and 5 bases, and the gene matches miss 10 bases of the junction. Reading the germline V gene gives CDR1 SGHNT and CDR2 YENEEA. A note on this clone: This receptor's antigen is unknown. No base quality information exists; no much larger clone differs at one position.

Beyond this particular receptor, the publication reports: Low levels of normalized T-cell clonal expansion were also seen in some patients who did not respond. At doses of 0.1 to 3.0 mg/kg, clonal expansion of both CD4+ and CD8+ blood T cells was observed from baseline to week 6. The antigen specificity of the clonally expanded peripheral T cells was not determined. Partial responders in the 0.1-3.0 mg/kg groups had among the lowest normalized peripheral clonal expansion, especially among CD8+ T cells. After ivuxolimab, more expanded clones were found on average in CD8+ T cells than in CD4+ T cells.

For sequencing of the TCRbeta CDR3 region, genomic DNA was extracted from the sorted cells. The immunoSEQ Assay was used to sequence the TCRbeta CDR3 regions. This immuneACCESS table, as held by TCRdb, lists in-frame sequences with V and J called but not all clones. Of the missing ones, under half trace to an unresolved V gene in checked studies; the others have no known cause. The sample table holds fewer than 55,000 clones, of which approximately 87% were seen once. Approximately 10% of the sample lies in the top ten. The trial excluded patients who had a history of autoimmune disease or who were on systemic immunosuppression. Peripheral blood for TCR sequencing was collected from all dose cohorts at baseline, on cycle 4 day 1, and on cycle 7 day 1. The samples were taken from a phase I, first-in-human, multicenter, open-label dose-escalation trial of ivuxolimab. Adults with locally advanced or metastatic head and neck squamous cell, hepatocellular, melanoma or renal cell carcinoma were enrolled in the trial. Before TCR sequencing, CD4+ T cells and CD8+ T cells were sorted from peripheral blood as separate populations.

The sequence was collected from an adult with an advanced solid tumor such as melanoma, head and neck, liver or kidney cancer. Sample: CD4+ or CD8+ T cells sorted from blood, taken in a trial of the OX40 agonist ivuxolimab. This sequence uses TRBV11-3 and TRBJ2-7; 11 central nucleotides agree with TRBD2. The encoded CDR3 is CASSLVSSGRTKDEQYF. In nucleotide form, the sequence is TGTGCCAGCAGCTTAGTTTCTAGCGGGAGGACTAAGGACGAGCAGTACTTC.